The clone carrying this T cell receptor beta chain has a handful of counts. Germline V gene data show CDR1 as SGHDN and CDR2 as FVKESK. Trimming removed 0 bases at V and 1 base at J, with 14 bases between. CDR3 length: 17 amino acids. The data belong to a study of blood T cell repertoires in COVID-19. About the research overall: There were acute and convalescent COVID-19 samples, and they came from the United States, Italy and Spain. The cDNA or gDNA used as material had been derived from T cells, B-cell-depleted T cells, or PBMCs.

As processed by the authors: Nucleated cell number was recorded as an estimate derived from reference gene primer amplification. TCRdb's table, derived via immunoSEQ multiplex PCR, lists solely in-frame clones and lacks some. That table furnishes V, J and clone size, whereas the DNA furnished D and trimming. This table has tens of thousands of clones, 85% to 90% appearing once. The sample consisted of peripheral blood. This TCR was sampled from a woman aged 60-75 years with COVID-19, enrolled during active disease. J is TRBJ2-3 and V is TRBV14; D gene ambiguous. The CDR3 nucleotides read TGTGCCAGCAGCCAAGATGTAGCATTTCGGGGCACAGATACGCAGTATTTT. Residues: CASSQDVAFRGTDTQYF.